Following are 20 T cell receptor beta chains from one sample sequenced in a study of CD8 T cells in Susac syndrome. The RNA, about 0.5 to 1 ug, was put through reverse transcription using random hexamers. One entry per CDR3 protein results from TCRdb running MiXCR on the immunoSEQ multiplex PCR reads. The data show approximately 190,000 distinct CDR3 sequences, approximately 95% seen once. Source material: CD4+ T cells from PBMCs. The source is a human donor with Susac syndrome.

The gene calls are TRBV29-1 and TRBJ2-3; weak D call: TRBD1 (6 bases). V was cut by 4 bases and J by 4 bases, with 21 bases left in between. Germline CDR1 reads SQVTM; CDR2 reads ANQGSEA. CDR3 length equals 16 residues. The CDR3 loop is CSVVGGEGVGADTQYF. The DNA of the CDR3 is TGCAGCGTTGTTGGGGGTGAGGGGGTCGGAGCAGATACGCAGTATTTT.

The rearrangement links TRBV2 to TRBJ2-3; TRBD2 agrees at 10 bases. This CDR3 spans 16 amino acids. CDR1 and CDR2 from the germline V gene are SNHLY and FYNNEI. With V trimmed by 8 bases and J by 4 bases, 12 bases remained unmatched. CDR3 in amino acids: CASYIGAGGSPDTQYF. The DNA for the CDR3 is TGTGCCAGCTACATTGGAGCGGGGGGGTCTCCAGATACGCAGTATTTT.

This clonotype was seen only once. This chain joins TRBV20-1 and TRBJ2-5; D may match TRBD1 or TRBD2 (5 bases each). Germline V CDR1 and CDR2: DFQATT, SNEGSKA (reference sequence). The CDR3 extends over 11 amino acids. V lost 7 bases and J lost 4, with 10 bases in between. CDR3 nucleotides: TGCAGTGGAGATGGGGGAGAGACCCAGTACTTC. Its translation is CSGDGGETQYF.

The CDR3 DNA follows: TGTGCCTGGAGTGTGGGACAGGGAACTAACTATGGCTACACCTTC. This translates into CAWSVGQGTNYGYTF. This chain connects TRBV30 to TRBJ1-2; TRBD1 agrees at 9 bases. This CDR3 has 15 residues. Looked up from germline, CDR1 is GTSNPN and CDR2 is SVGIG (reference sequence). Germline trimming cut 0 bases from V and 0 bases from J; bases unmatched to any gene: 2.

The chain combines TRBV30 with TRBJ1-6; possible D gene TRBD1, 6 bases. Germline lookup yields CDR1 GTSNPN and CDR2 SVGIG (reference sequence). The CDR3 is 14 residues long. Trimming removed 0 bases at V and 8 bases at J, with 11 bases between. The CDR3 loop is CAWSVAQGYSPLHF. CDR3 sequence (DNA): TGTGCCTGGAGTGTAGCCCAGGGGTATTCACCCCTCCACTTT.

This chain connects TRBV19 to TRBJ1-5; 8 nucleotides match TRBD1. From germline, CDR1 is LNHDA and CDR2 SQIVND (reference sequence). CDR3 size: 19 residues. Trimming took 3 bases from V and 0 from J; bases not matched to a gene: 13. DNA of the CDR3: TGTGCCAGTAGTATCAGAGGACAGGGCATCGGCCGTAGCAATCAGCCCCAGCATTTT. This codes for CASSIRGQGIGRSNQPQHF.

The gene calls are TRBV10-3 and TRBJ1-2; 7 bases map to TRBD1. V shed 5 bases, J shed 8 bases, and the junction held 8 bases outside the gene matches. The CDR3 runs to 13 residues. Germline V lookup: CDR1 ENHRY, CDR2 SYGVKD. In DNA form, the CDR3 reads TGTGCCATCAGTACCACAGGGGCGAAAGGCTACACCTTC. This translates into CAISTTGAKGYTF.

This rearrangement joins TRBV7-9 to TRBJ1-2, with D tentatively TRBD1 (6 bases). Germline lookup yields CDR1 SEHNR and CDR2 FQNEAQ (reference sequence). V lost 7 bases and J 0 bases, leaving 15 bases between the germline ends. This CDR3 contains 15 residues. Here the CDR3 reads CASIPPDRPNYGYTF. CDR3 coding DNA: TGTGCCAGCATCCCACCGGACAGACCTAACTATGGCTACACCTTC. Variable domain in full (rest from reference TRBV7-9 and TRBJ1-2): DTGVSQNPRHKITKRGQNVTFRCDPISEHNRLYWYRQTLGQGPEFLTYFQNEAQLEKSRLLSDRFSAERPKGSFSTLEIQRTEQGDSAMYLCASIPPDRPNYGYTFGSGTRLTVV.

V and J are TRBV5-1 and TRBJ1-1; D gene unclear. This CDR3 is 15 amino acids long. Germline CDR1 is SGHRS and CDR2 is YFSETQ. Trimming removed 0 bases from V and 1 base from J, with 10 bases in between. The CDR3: CASSLAWLKNTEAFF. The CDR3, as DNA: TGCGCCAGCAGCTTGGCCTGGCTGAAGAACACTGAAGCTTTCTTT.

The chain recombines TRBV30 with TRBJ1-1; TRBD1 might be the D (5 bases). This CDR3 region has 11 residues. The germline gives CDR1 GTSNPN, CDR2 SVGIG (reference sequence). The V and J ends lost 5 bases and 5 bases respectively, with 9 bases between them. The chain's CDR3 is CAWGWGTEAFF. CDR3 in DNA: TGTGCCTGGGGATGGGGGACTGAAGCTTTCTTT. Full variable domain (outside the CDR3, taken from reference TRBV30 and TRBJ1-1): SQTIHQWPATLVQPVGSPLSLECTVEGTSNPNLYWYRQAAGRGLQLLFYSVGIGQISSEVPQNLSASRPQDRQFILSSKKLLLSDSGFYLCAWGWGTEAFFGQGTRLTVV.

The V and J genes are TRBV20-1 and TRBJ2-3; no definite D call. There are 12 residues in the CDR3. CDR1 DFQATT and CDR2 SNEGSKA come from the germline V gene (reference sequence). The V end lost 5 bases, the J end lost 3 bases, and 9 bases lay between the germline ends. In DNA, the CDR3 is TGCAGTGCTGGCCCTACAACAGATACGCAGTATTTT. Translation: CSAGPTTDTQYF.

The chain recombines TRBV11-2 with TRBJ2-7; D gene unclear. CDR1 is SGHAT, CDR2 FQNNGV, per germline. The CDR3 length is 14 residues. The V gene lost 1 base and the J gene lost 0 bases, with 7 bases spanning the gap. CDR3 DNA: TGTGCCAGCAGCTTAGCATCGGTCTCCTACGAGCAGTACTTC. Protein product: CASSLASVSYEQYF.

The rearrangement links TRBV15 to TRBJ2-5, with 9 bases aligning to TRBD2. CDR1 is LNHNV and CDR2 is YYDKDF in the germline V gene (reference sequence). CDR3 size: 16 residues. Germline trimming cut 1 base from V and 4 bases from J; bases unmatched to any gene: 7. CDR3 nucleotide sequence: TGTGCCACCAGCAGAGTAGCGGGGGAGTTGGGAGAGACCCAGTACTTC. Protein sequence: CATSRVAGELGETQYF.

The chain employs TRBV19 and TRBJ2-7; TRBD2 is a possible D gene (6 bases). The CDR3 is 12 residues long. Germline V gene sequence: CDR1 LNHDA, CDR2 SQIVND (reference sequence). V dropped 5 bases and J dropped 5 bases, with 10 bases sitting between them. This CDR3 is CASSSRRDEQYF. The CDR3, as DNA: TGTGCCAGTAGTTCCCGGAGGGACGAGCAGTACTTC.

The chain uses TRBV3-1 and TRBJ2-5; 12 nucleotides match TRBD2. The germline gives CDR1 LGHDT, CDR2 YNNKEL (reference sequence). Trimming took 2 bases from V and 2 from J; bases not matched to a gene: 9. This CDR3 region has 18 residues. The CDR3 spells CASSQNPPTSGGQETQYF. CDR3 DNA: TGTGCCAGCAGCCAAAACCCCCCGACTAGCGGGGGACAAGAGACCCAGTACTTC.

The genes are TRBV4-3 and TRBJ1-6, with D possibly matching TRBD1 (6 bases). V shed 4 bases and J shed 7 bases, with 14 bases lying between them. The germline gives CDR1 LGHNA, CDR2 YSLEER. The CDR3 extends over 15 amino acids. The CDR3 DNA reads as TGCGCCAGCAGCCGCAGGGGCTCGTCAAATTCACCCCTCCACTTT. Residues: CASSRRGSSNSPLHF.

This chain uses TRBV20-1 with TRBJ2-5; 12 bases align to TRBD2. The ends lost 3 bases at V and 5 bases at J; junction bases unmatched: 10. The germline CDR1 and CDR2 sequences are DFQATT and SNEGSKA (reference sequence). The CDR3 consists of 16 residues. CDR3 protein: CSASGLAGGMGETQYF. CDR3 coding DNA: TGCAGTGCTAGTGGCCTAGCGGGGGGGATGGGGGAGACCCAGTACTTC.

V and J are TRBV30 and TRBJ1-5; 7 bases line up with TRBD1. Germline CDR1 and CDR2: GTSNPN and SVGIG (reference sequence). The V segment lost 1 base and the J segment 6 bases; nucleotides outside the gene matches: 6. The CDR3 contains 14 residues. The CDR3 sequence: CAWSGGGNGQPQHF. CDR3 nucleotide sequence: TGTGCCTGGAGTGGAGGGGGCAACGGTCAGCCCCAGCATTTT.

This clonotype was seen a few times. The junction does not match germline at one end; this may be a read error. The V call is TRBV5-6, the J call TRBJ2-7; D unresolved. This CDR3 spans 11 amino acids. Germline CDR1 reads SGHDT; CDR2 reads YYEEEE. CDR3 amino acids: CASSLRYEQYF. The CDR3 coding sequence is TGTGCTAGCAGCTTGAGGTACGAGCAGTACTTC. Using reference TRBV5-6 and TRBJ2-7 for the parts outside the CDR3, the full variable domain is DAGVTQSPTHLIKTRGQQVTLRCSPKSGHDTVSWYQQALGQGPQFIFQYYEEEERQRGNFPDRFSGHQFPNYSSELNVNALLLGDSALYLCASSLRYEQYFGPGTRLTVT.

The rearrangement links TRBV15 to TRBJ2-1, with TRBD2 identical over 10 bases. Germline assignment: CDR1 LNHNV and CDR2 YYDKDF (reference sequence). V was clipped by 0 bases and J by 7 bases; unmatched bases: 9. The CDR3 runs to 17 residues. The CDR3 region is CATSRDPLSGRANEQFF. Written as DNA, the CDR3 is TGTGCCACCAGCAGAGATCCTTTAAGCGGGAGGGCAAATGAGCAGTTCTTC.